These 13 T cell receptor beta chains originate from one sample sequenced in a study of T-cell reconstitution after alpha-beta-depleted transplantation in children. For TCRbeta, the library was prepared with unique molecular identifiers. MiXCR, applied by TCRdb to the PCR reads, yields one record per CDR3 protein. The table has approximately 400,000 distinct CDR3 sequences, 9.5% to 13% seen once. Sequencing used PBMCs from the stem cell graft donor, obtained from the stem cell graft. The receptor set was obtained from a human donor who donated a stem cell graft to a child with acute myeloid leukemia.

CDR3 loop: CASSLDLLREQYV. For the CDR3, the DNA is TGTGCCAGCAGTTTGGACCTCTTGCGCGAGCAGTACGTC. The rearrangement uses TRBV12-3 or TRBV12-4 and TRBJ2-7; D not certain. This CDR3 comprises 13 residues. V shed 3 bases and J shed 6 bases, with 12 bases lying between them.

This clonotype was counted at least ten times. The chain carries TRBV13 and TRBJ2-5; 14 nucleotides agree with TRBD2. Germline V gene data show CDR1 as PRHDT and CDR2 as FYEKMQ (reference sequence). The CDR3 is 14 residues long. The V and J ends lost 5 bases and 9 bases, in that order; junction bases with no gene match: 5. Written as DNA, the CDR3 is TGTGCCAGCAGCGAGACTAGCGGGAGGGCGGCCCAGTACTTC. Its protein is CASSETSGRAAQYF. The variable domain in full, with the rest retrieved from reference TRBV13 and TRBJ2-5, is AAGVIQSPRHLIKEKRETATLKCYPIPRHDTVYWYQQGPGQDPQFLISFYEKMQSDKGSIPDRFSAQQFSDYHSELNMSSLELGDSALYFCASSETSGRAAQYFGPGTRLLVL.

This clonotype was found many times. The chain carries TRBV29-1 and TRBJ2-4, with 8 positions matching TRBD1. Trimming took 6 bases from V and 5 from J; bases not matched to a gene: 6. The CDR3 contains 13 residues. Germline V gene sequence: CDR1 SQVTM, CDR2 ANQGSEA. The CDR3 DNA sequence: TGCAGCGTCCTGACAGGGGACGAAAACATTCAGTACTTC. It codes for CSVLTGDENIQYF.

V and J are TRBV11-2 and TRBJ1-1; D gene uncertain. The germline V gene encodes CDR1 SGHAT and CDR2 FQNNGV. The CDR3 runs 13 residues. Trimming left V 3 bases short and J 5 bases short, with 10 bases between. CDR3 region: CASSFDRRTEAFF. In DNA form, the CDR3 reads TGTGCCAGCAGCTTCGATCGAAGGACTGAAGCTTTCTTT.

This clonotype was counted many times. V is TRBV12-3 or TRBV12-4 and J is TRBJ2-1, with 8 bases lining up with TRBD2. Trimming at V came to 11 bases and at J to 6 bases, leaving 9 bases not matched to a gene. CDR3 length: 13 residues. The CDR3 DNA is TGTGCCCCCCCGGGGGGGACTATCAATGAGCAGTTCTTC. This gives the protein CAPPGGTINEQFF.

J is TRBJ2-1 and V is TRBV15; 8 nucleotides align to TRBD1. Germline V gives CDR1 LNHNV, CDR2 YYDKDF (reference sequence). The CDR3 has 16 residues. J was trimmed by 5 bases and V by 3 bases; bases with no gene match: 9. Written as DNA, the CDR3 is TGTGCCACCAGCAGCGGACAGGGCAAAATGGACAATGAGCAGTTCTTC. Its protein product is CATSSGQGKMDNEQFF.

The gene calls are TRBV20-1 and TRBJ1-4; 9 positions agree with TRBD1. Germline V CDR1 and CDR2: DFQATT, SNEGSKA (reference sequence). The CDR3 runs 14 residues. V shed 5 bases and J 8 bases; nucleotides not matched to a gene: 9. The DNA for the CDR3 is TGCAGTGCTGGACTCGGGACAGGGCCCGAAAAACTGTTTTTT. Protein: CSAGLGTGPEKLFF.

The sample holds many counts of this clonotype. The CDR3 nucleotides are TGCGCCAGCAGTGAGTTCCTGACAGGGGCTAACTATGGCTACACCTTC. It translates to CASSEFLTGANYGYTF. This rearrangement joins TRBV10-2 to TRBJ1-2; 8 bases fit TRBD1. Germline V lookup: CDR1 WSHSY, CDR2 SAAADI. V trimming: 1 base; J trimming: 0 bases; junction bases outside the gene matches: 4. This CDR3 has 16 residues.

The rearrangement links TRBV20-1 to TRBJ2-7; weak D call: TRBD1 (6 bases). V shed 5 bases and J shed 2 bases, with 16 bases lying between them. The CDR3 spans 14 residues. Per the germline V gene, CDR1 is DFQATT and CDR2 is SNEGSKA (reference sequence). DNA of the CDR3: TGCAGTGCTGAAGACAGGACCCGAGCCTACGAGCAGTACGTC. Its translation is CSAEDRTRAYEQYV.

This clonotype was counted a few times. The DNA for the CDR3 is TGCAGTGCTATTTTAATCAGCTCCGGCGAGGCGGGGTACGAGCAGTACTTC. This encodes CSAILISSGEAGYEQYF. The chain uses TRBV20-1 and TRBJ2-7; tentative D call: TRBD2 (6 bases). Trimming cost V 4 bases and J 4 bases, with 26 bases left between them. The CDR3 is made up of 17 amino acids. The germline V gene has CDR1 DFQATT and CDR2 SNEGSKA (reference sequence).

This sequence joins TRBV7-9 and TRBJ2-5; D perhaps matches TRBD1 (6 bases). This CDR3 comprises 15 residues. V dropped 0 bases and J dropped 5 bases, with 13 bases sitting between them. The V gene's germline CDR1 is SEHNR and CDR2 FQNEAQ (reference sequence). CDR3 sequence (DNA): TGTGCCAGCAGCTTAGCCCAGGGGTCCCGGGAGACCCAGTACTTC. This encodes CASSLAQGSRETQYF.

The chain couples TRBV29-1 to TRBJ2-7; no definite D call. The CDR3 loop spans 12 amino acids. From germline, CDR1 is SQVTM and CDR2 ANQGSEA. The V and J ends lost 2 bases and 1 base respectively, with 6 bases between them. For the CDR3, the DNA is TGCAGCGTTGAAAACCTGTCCTACGAGCAGTACTTC. This encodes CSVENLSYEQYF.

This clonotype was counted between two and nine times. The chain carries TRBV25-1 and TRBJ2-3, with unresolved D. V shed 7 bases and J shed 0 bases, with 8 bases lying between them. CDR3 length: 13 amino acids. The V gene's germline CDR1 is MGHDK and CDR2 SYGVNS. The CDR3 region is CASTEVSTDTQYF. Here the CDR3 DNA reads TGTGCCAGCACGGAAGTCAGCACAGATACGCAGTATTTT.